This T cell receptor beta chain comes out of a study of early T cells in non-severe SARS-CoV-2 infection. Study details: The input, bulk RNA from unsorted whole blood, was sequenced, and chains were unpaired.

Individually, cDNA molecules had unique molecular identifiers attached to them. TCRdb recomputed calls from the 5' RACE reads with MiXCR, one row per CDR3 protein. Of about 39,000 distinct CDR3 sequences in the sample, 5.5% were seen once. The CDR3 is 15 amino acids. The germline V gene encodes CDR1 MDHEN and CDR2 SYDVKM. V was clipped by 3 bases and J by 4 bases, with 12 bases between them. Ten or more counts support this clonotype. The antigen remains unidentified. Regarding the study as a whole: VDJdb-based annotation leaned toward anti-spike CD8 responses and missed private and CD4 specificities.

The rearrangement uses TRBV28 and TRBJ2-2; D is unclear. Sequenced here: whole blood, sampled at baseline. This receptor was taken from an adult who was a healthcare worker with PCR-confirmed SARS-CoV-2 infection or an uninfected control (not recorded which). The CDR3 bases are TGTGCCAGCAGTTTTAGGCAGGCGTTCACCGGGGAGCTGTTTTTT. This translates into CASSFRQAFTGELFF.